These T cell receptor beta chains were read from a single sample in a study of blood T cell repertoires in COVID-19. Method: immunoSEQ multiplex PCR; TCRdb's copy keeps in-frame clones and lacks some. The table lists fewer than 250,000 clones, 80% to 95% of them singletons, with 0.82% in the top ten. Sequencing used peripheral blood. The receptors were gathered from a man in his sixties with COVID-19, enrolled during active disease. CDR3s include the opening cysteine and the closing phenylalanine or tryptophan. Fields, in order: V gene, clone size, J gene, D gene, CDR3 protein, CDR3 DNA. A D gene is named only where the DNA matches it firmly. Some rows mark clone size as missing; the rest say once, few, many or name a class of expanded clone.

TRBV6-5	-	TRBJ1-3	-	CASRSRTDGNTIYF	TGTGCCAGCAGATCGCGGACAGACGGAAACACCATATATTTT
TRBV2	few	TRBJ2-1	-	CASRLVRDEQFF	TGTGCCAGCCGACTAGTTCGGGATGAGCAGTTCTTC
TRBV30	-	TRBJ1-2	TRBD1	CALPGQNYGYTF	TGTGCCTTGCCGGGACAGAACTATGGCTACACCTTC
TRBV5-1	-	TRBJ2-2	-	CASSPSGRNTGELFF	TGCGCCAGCAGCCCCTCGGGGAGGAACACCGGGGAGCTGTTTTTT
TRBV30	few	TRBJ2-4	TRBD1	CAWGTGKNIQYF	TGTGCCTGGGGGACAGGGAAAAACATTCAGTACTTC
TRBV12-3/TRBV12-4	-	TRBJ2-7	-	CASSPRLNNEQYF	TGTGCCAGCAGTCCCCGACTTAACAACGAGCAGTACTTC
TRBV18	-	TRBJ1-1	-	CASSPRTLNTEAFF	TGTGCCAGCTCACCACGGACACTGAACACTGAAGCTTTCTTT
TRBV24-1	-	TRBJ2-1	TRBD2	CATSRPAGAGEQFF	TGTGCCACCAGTCGTCCAGCGGGAGCCGGTGAGCAGTTCTTC
TRBV9	-	TRBJ2-7	-	CASSVGRGSYEQYF	TGTGCCAGCAGCGTAGGTAGGGGCTCCTACGAGCAGTACTTC
TRBV3-1/TRBV3-2	-	TRBJ1-1	-	CASSETSMNTEAFF	TGTGCCAGCAGCGAGACAAGTATGAACACTGAAGCTTTCTTT
TRBV6-5	once	TRBJ1-6	-	CASSYVGNSPLHF	TGTGCCAGCAGTTACGTCGGGAATTCACCCCTCCACTTT
TRBV18	-	TRBJ2-2	TRBD1	CASSRPGGYTGELFF	TGTGCCAGCTCTCGGCCAGGGGGCTACACCGGGGAGCTGTTTTTT
TRBV19	-	TRBJ2-7	TRBD1	CASSIGDRDSYEQYF	TGTGCCAGTAGTATAGGGGACAGGGACTCCTACGAGCAGTACTTC
TRBV3-1/TRBV3-2	few	TRBJ2-7	-	CASSQAGYKHEQYF	TGTGCCAGCAGCCAGGCAGGGTACAAACACGAGCAGTACTTC
TRBV5-1	-	TRBJ2-7	TRBD2	CASSLGGGGPNVPHEQYF	TGCGCCAGCAGCTTGGGGGGCGGGGGGCCGAATGTCCCCCACGAGCAGTACTTC
TRBV5-4	-	TRBJ1-2	-	CASSFSGAYGYTF	TGTGCCAGCAGCTTCTCTGGGGCCTATGGCTACACCTTC
TRBV30	-	TRBJ2-2	-	CAWSILALGTGELFF	TGTGCCTGGAGTATCCTAGCTTTAGGAACCGGGGAGCTGTTTTTT
TRBV7-2	-	TRBJ2-1	TRBD2	CASSQMGLAGVLYEQFF	TGTGCCAGCAGCCAAATGGGACTAGCGGGAGTATTATATGAGCAGTTCTTC
TRBV3-1/TRBV3-2	-	TRBJ2-1	TRBD2	CASSQERLAGDNEQFF	TGTGCCAGCAGCCAAGAAAGGCTAGCGGGAGACAATGAGCAGTTCTTC
TRBV12-3/TRBV12-4	-	TRBJ2-7	-	CASSVAGFEQYF	TGTGCCAGCAGTGTCGCAGGGTTCGAGCAGTACTTC
TRBV6-5	-	TRBJ1-1	-	CASSYFLGGHTEAFF	TGTGCCAGCAGTTACTTTCTGGGGGGGCACACTGAAGCTTTCTTT
TRBV5-1	-	TRBJ2-7	-	CASASELPRGSYYEQYF	TGCGCCAGCGCATCGGAACTCCCCCGGGGATCCTACTACGAGCAGTACTTC
TRBV14	-	TRBJ1-6	-	CASRVSSYNSPLHF	TGTGCCAGCAGAGTGAGCTCCTATAATTCACCCCTCCACTTT
TRBV18	-	TRBJ1-4	-	CASSPYPAGQNEKLFF	TGTGCCAGCTCACCGTACCCAGCGGGACAAAATGAAAAACTGTTTTTT
TRBV6-5	-	TRBJ1-1	TRBD1	CASRTDRGTEAFF	TGTGCCAGCAGAACGGACAGGGGCACTGAAGCTTTCTTT
TRBV19	-	TRBJ1-1	TRBD1	CASSIALTGTEAFF	TGTGCCAGTAGTATAGCCCTGACAGGGACGGAAGCTTTCTTT
TRBV19	-	TRBJ1-3	-	CASNERVTGNTIYF	TGTGCCAGTAATGAGAGGGTTACGGGAAACACCATATATTTT
TRBV4-1	-	TRBJ2-2	TRBD1	CASSQVGTGPGGELFF	TGCGCCAGCAGCCAAGTGGGGACAGGGCCGGGGGGGGAGCTGTTTTTT
TRBV24-1	-	TRBJ2-5	-	CATSAGSGGAQYF	TGTGCCACCAGTGCCGGGAGCGGAGGGGCCCAGTACTTC
TRBV6-5	once	TRBJ2-3	-	CASSSFPYSDTQYF	TGTGCCAGCAGTTCCTTCCCCTATTCGGATACGCAGTATTTT
TRBV7-3	-	TRBJ2-2	-	CASSLQGSTGELFF	TGTGCCAGCAGCTTACAGGGGAGCACCGGGGAGCTGTTTTTT
TRBV5-1	-	TRBJ2-1	-	CASSLAQNNEQFF	TGCGCCAGCAGCTTGGCTCAGAACAATGAGCAGTTCTTC
TRBV19	-	TRBJ2-7	-	CASSRIAESSYEQYF	TGTGCCAGTAGTAGAATAGCGGAGAGCTCCTACGAGCAGTACTTC
TRBV19	-	TRBJ1-6	-	CASSTETGSPLHF	TGTGCCAGTAGTACGGAAACAGGGTCACCCCTCCACTTT
TRBV10-3	-	TRBJ1-1	TRBD1	CAISDHTGGAVEAFF	TGTGCCATCAGCGATCACACAGGGGGCGCGGTTGAAGCTTTCTTT
TRBV4-1	-	TRBJ1-1	TRBD1	CASSQLPRGLTEAFF	TGCGCCAGCAGCCAGCTACCTAGGGGGCTAACTGAAGCTTTCTTT
TRBV19	-	TRBJ2-3	-	CASSIGGGPDTQYF	TGTGCCAGTAGTATAGGGGGGGGCCCAGATACGCAGTATTTT
TRBV28	-	TRBJ2-2	TRBD1	CASRGHGTGNTGELFF	TGTGCCAGCCGGGGTCACGGGACAGGGAACACCGGGGAGCTGTTTTTT
TRBV10-3	-	TRBJ1-1	TRBD1	CAISQGTGGTEAFF	TGTGCCATCAGCCAGGGGACAGGGGGCACTGAAGCTTTCTTT
TRBV28	-	TRBJ2-1	-	CASSPVWAGVYNEQFF	TGTGCCAGCAGTCCCGTCTGGGCAGGCGTTTACAATGAGCAGTTCTTC
TRBV7-3	-	TRBJ2-1	TRBD1	CASSLIRTGYHEQFF	TGTGCCAGCAGCTTAATTAGGACAGGGTACCATGAGCAGTTCTTC